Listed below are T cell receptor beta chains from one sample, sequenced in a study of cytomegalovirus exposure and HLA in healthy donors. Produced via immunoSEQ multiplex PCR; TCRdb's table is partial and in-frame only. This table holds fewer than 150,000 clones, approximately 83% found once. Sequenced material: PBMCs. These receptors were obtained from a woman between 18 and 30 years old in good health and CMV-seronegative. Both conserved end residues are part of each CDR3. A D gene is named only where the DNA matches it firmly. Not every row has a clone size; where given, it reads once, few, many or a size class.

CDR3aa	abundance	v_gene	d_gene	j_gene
CASSLQLAGLTYEQYF	.	TRBV7-9	TRBD2	TRBJ2-7
CASSIVRQPQHF	.	TRBV19	.	TRBJ1-5
CASSLISGRANEQFF	.	TRBV6-5	TRBD2	TRBJ2-1
CASRNSGGNTGELFF	.	TRBV14	TRBD2	TRBJ2-2
CASSQSAGNQPQHF	.	TRBV16	.	TRBJ1-5
CASSPRRTEAFF	.	TRBV7-2	.	TRBJ1-1
CASSLTGDNEQFF	once	TRBV11-3	TRBD1	TRBJ2-1
CASGSGTGTGELFF	once	TRBV12-5	TRBD1	TRBJ2-2
CAISESGGDHNEQFF	large	TRBV10-3	.	TRBJ2-1
CASSRGTDSWETQYF	.	TRBV5-4	.	TRBJ2-5
CSVDRGDFEQYF	.	TRBV29-1	TRBD1	TRBJ2-7
CASSDSAGEAQTQYF	once	TRBV6-4	TRBD2	TRBJ2-5
CASSLVESDAFF	.	TRBV11-3	.	TRBJ1-1
CASSKGLLNEQYF	.	TRBV5-4	TRBD2	TRBJ2-7
CASSEEGARTDTQYF	few	TRBV7-2	TRBD1	TRBJ2-3
CASSRTSGLNTGELFF	.	TRBV13	TRBD2	TRBJ2-2
CASSQNEKLFF	few	TRBV6-1	.	TRBJ1-4
CATRSDSPTGELFF	.	TRBV15	.	TRBJ2-2
CASSLRTGAFYEQYF	.	TRBV28	TRBD1	TRBJ2-7
CASSSQGSPDTQYF	.	TRBV19	.	TRBJ2-3
CASSQRDIQETQYF	.	TRBV4-1	.	TRBJ2-5
CSVVGQLSAEAFF	few	TRBV29-1	.	TRBJ1-1
CASSWPRQGNEKLFF	.	TRBV7-9	TRBD1	TRBJ1-4
CASSYFWGDETEAFF	.	TRBV6-6	.	TRBJ1-1
CASRRTGELPFEQYF	.	TRBV10-2	TRBD1	TRBJ2-7
CASSSPDTGELFF	.	TRBV5-6	.	TRBJ2-2
CSARENGSPFF	.	TRBV20-1	.	TRBJ1-1
CASSEQGLGFF	.	TRBV6-1	.	TRBJ1-1
CASSLNSMNNSPLHF	.	TRBV7-6	.	TRBJ1-6
CASKPGSSNQPQHF	.	TRBV19	.	TRBJ1-5
CASSFAGEETQYF	once	TRBV7-2	.	TRBJ2-5
CASSLVSGETQYF	.	TRBV5-1	.	TRBJ2-5
CASSVEGRNEQFF	.	TRBV2	.	TRBJ2-1
CASSLTLTGNHLEAFF	.	TRBV7-2	TRBD1	TRBJ1-1
CASRGQGNTEAFF	.	TRBV2	TRBD1	TRBJ1-1
CASSLPSSGVHNEQFF	.	TRBV4-1	.	TRBJ2-1
CASSDQGMNTEAFF	.	TRBV6-1	.	TRBJ1-1
CASSGTGVEPQHF	.	TRBV2	TRBD1	TRBJ1-5